This T cell receptor (beta chain) stems from a study of CD8 T cells in ankylosing spondylitis. General study results and limits: Characteristic, it appeared, of ankylosing spondylitis blood was a TCR beta motif of about eight highly homologous variants.

Points on this clonotype: Its antigen is unidentified.

The length of the CDR3 is 14 residues. Trimming took off 11 bases at V and 7 bases at J, with 21 bases between the two ends. The germline V gene encodes CDR1 MNHEY and CDR2 SMNVEV (reference sequence). TCRdb reprocessed the 5' RACE reads with MiXCR, giving one entry per CDR3 protein. The sample carries about 450,000 distinct CDR3 sequences, roughly a quarter recorded once. Sequencing input: blood, either unsorted or a sorted T cell fraction (not recorded which). The sequence derives from a male donor with ankylosing spondylitis. The V call is TRBV27, the J call TRBJ1-5, with D unclear. The CDR3 DNA is TGTGCCGGACTTACGGTCGACCTAGCCCAGCCCCAGCATTTT. It encodes CAGLTVDLAQPQHF.